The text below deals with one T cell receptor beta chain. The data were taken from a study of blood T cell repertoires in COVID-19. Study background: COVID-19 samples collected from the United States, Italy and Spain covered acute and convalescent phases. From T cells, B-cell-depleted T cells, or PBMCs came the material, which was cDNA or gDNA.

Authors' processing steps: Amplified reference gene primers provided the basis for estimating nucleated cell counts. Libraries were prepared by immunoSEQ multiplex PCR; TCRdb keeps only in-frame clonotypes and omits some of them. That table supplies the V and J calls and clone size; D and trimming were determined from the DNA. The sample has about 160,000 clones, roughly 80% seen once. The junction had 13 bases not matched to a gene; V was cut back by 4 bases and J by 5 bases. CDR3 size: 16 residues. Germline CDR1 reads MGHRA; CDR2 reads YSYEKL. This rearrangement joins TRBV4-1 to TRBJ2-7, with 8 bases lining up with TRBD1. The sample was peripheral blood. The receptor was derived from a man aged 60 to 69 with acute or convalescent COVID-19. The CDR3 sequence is CASSLVPGQVEDEQYF. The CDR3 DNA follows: TGCGCCAGCAGCCTTGTACCGGGACAGGTGGAAGACGAGCAGTACTTC.